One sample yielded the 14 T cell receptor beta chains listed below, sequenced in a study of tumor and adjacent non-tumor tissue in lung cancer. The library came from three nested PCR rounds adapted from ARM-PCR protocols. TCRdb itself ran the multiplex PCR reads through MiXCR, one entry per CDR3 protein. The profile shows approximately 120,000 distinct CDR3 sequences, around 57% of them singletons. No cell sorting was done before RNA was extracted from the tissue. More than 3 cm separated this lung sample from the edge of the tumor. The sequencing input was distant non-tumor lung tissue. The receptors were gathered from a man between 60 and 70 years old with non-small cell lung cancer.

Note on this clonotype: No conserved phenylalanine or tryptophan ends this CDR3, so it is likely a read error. The CDR3 reads CSVRVEGRGYEAFI. As DNA, the CDR3 is TGCAGCGTCCGAGTGGAGGGGCGGGGGTATGAAGCTTTCATT. V and J are TRBV29-1 and TRBJ1-1, with D maybe TRBD1 (5 bases). Germline CDR1 SQVTM, CDR2 ANQGSEA. Trimming cost V 6 bases and J 7 bases, with 21 bases left between them. CDR3 length: 14 residues.

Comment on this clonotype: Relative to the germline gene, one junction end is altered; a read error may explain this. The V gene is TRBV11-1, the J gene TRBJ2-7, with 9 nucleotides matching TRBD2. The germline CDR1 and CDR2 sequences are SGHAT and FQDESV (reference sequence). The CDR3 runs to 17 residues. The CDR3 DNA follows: TGTGCCAGCAGCCCCGGACTAGCGAGGGGACTCTCCTACGGGCAGTACTTC. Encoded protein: CASSPGLARGLSYGQYF.

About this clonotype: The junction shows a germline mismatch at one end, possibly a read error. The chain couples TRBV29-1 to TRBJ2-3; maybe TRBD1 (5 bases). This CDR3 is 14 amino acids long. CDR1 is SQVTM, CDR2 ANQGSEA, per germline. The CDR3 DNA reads TGCAGCGTTGACGGCAGGAAGGGCACAGGTACGCAGTATTTT. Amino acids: CSVDGRKGTGTQYF.

The CDR3 sequence is CAKSPRLRGTDTQYF. The CDR3 region has the DNA TGTGCCAAGAGCCCGCGCCTTCGGGGCACAGATACGCAGTATTTT. The rearrangement links TRBV11-3 to TRBJ2-3, with unresolved D. Germline CDR1 SGHNT, CDR2 YENEEA. The V end was cut by 10 bases, the J end by 1 base, with 18 bases between. The CDR3 covers 15 residues.

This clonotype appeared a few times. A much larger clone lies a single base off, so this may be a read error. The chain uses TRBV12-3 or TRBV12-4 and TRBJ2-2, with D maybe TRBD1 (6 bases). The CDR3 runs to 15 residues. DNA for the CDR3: TGTGCCAGCAGTTTAGCCAGGGGCATCACCGGGGAGCTGTCTTTT. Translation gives CASSLARGITGELSF.

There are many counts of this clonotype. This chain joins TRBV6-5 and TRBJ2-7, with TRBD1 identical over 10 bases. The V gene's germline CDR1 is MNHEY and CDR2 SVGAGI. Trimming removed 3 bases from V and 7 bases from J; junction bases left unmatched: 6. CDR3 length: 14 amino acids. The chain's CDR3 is CASSYLGQGLEQYF. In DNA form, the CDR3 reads TGTGCCAGCAGTTATTTGGGACAGGGGCTAGAGCAGTACTTC.

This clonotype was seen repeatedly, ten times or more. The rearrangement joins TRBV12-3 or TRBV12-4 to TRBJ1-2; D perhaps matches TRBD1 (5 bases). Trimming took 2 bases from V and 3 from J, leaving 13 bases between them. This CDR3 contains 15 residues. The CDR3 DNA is TGTGCCAGCAGTTTAAGTAGGACACTTTACTATGGCTACACCTTC. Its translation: CASSLSRTLYYGYTF.

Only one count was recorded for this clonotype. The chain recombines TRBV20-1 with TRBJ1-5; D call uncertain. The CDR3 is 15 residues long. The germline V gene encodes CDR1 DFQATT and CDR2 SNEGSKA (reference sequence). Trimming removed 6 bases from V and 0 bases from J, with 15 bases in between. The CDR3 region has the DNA TGCAGTGCGAGGTCCTGGGCAGATAGCAATCAGCCCCAGCATTTT. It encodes CSARSWADSNQPQHF.

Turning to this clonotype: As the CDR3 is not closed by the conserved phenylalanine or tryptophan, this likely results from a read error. CDR3 in amino acids: CSVPPGLAGEHSDTQYS. The CDR3 DNA is TGCAGTGTCCCTCCCGGACTAGCGGGGGAGCACTCAGATACGCAGTATTCT. The genes are TRBV20-1 and TRBJ2-3; TRBD2 matches 13 bases. The CDR3 covers 17 residues. With 7 bases clipped from V and 4 bases from J, the junction kept 14 bases outside the gene matches. Germline V gene sequence: CDR1 DFQATT, CDR2 SNEGSKA (reference sequence).

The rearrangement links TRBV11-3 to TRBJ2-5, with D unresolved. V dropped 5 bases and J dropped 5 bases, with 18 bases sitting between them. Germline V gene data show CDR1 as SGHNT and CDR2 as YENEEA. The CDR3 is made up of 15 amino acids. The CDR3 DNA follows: TGTGCCAGCAGCCCCTCTTCTAGATGGAATGAGACCCAGTACTTC. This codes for CASSPSSRWNETQYF.

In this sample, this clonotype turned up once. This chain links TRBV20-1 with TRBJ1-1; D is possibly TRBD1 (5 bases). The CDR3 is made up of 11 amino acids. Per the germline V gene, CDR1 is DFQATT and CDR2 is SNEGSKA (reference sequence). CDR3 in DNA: TGCATCGCAAACAGGTTCACTGAAGCTTTCTTT. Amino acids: CIANRFTEAFF.

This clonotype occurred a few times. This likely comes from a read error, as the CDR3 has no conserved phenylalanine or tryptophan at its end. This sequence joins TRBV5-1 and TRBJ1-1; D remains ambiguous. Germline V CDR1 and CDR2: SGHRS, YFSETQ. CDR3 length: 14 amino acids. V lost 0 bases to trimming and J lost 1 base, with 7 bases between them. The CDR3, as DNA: TGCGCCAGCAGCTTGGTTTCGGAGAACACTGAAGCTTTCTCT. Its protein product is CASSLVSENTEAFS.

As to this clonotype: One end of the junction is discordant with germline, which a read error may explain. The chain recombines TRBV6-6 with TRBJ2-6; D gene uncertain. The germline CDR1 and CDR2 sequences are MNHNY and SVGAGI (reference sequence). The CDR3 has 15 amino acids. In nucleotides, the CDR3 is TGTGCCAGCTCTGACCGCTTGACGGTGGCCAACGTCCTGACATTC. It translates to CASSDRLTVANVLTF.

Here the CDR3 DNA reads TGTGCCAGCAGCTTACTTCTGGACCGGGGGCAATACTATGGCTACACCTTC. Protein: CASSLLLDRGQYYGYTF. V is TRBV7-9 and J is TRBJ1-2, with D possibly being TRBD1 (6 bases). V was pared by 2 bases and J by 3 bases, with 19 bases between. The germline V gene encodes CDR1 SEHNR and CDR2 FQNEAQ (reference sequence). The CDR3 is 17 residues long.